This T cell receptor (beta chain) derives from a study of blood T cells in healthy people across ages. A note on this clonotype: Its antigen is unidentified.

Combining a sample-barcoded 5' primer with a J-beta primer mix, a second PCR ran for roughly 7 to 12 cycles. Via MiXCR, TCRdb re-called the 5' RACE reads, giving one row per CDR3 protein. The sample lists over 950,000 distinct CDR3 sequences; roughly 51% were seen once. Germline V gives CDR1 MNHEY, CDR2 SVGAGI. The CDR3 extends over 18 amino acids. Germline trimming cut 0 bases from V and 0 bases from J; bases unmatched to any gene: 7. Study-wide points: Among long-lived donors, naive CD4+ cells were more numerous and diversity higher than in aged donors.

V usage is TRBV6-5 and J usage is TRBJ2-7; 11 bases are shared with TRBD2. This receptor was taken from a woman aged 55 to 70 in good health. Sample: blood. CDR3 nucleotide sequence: TGTGCCAGCAGTTACTCGTTGACTAGCGGGAAGAGCTCCTACGAGCAGTACTTC. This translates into CASSYSLTSGKSSYEQYF.